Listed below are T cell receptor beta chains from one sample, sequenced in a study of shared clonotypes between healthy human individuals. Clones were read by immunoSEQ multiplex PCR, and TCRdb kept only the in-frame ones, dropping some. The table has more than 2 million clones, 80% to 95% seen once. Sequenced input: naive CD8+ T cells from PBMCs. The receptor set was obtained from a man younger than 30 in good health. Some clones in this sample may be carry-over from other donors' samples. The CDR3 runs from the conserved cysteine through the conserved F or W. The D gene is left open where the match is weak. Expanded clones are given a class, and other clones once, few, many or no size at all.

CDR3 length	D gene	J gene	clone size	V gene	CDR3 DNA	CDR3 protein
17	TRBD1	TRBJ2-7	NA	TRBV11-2	TGTGCCAGCAGCTTCCCCTTGGCAGGGGGCGCCTCCTACGAGCAGTACTTC	CASSFPLAGGASYEQYF
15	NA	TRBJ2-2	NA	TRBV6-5	TGTGCCAGCAGTCACGGACATCAGAACACCGGGGAGCTGTTTTTT	CASSHGHQNTGELFF
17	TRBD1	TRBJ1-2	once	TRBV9	TGTGCCAGCAGCGCGGACAGGGGGCTAAAGGATGGAGGAGGCTACACCTTC	CASSADRGLKDGGGYTF
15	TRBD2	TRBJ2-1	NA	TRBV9	TGTGCCAGCAGCTACGGAGGGACTAGCGATAATGAGCAGTTCTTC	CASSYGGTSDNEQFF
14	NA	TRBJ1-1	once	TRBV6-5	TGTGCCAGCAGTGAAGGCGGTATGAACACTGAAGCTTTCTTT	CASSEGGMNTEAFF
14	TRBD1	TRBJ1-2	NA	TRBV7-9	TGTGCCAGCAGCCCACAGGGGATGGACTATGGCTACACCTTC	CASSPQGMDYGYTF
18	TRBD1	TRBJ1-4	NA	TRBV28	TGTGCCAGCAGTTTGAGGGTGGACAGGGATAGGTTCGGTGAAAAACTGTTTTTT	CASSLRVDRDRFGEKLFF
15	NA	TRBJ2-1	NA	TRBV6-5	TGTGCCAGCAGTTACGGTGGGAGTCCGTACAATGAGCAGTTCTTC	CASSYGGSPYNEQFF
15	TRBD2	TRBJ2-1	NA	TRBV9	TGTGCCAGCAGCCACGGACTAGAAGGTACCGATGAGCAGTTCTTC	CASSHGLEGTDEQFF
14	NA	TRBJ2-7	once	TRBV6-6	TGTGCCAGCAGGCCCCGGGACGGGCTAGACGAGCAGTACTTC	CASRPRDGLDEQYF
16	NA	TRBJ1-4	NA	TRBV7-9	TGTGCCAGCAGCTTATATGTCGGCGGTCCTAATGAAAAACTGTTTTTT	CASSLYVGGPNEKLFF
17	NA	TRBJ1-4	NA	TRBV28	TGTGCCAGCAGTTTCACAAAAACCTGGGGATCTAATGAAAAACTGTTTTTT	CASSFTKTWGSNEKLFF
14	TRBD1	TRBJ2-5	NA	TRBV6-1	TGTGCCAGCAGGTGGACAGGGCTCTTGGAGACCCAGTACTTC	CASRWTGLLETQYF
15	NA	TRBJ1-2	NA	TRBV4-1	TGCGCCAGCAGCCAAGATCCCCTACCGGTCTATGGCTACACCTTC	CASSQDPLPVYGYTF
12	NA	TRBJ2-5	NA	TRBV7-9	TGTGCCAGCAGCTTACCGGGAGAGACCCAGTACTTC	CASSLPGETQYF
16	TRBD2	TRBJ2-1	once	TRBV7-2	TGTGCCAGCAGCTTCAGGACTAGCGGGAGGCACAATGAGCAGTTCTTC	CASSFRTSGRHNEQFF
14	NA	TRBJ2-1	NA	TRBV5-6	TGTGCCAGCAGCTTGGGAAGTAGTATGGGTGAGCAGTTCTTC	CASSLGSSMGEQFF
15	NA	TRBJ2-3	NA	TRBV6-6	TGTGCCAGCATTAAGGGGGGGGGCTACACAGATACGCAGTATTTT	CASIKGGGYTDTQYF
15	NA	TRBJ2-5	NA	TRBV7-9	TGTGCCAGCAGCTTAGCGGGGCTGGGGGGAGAGACCCAGTACTTC	CASSLAGLGGETQYF
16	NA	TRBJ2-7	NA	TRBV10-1	TGCGCCAGCAGTGAGTCGCCCCTCGGCACCCCATACGAGCAGTACTTC	CASSESPLGTPYEQYF
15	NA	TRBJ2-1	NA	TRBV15	TGTGCCACCAGCAGGATAACGACAGCGTACAATGAGCAGTTCTTC	CATSRITTAYNEQFF
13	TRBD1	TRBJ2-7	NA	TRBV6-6	TGTGCCAGCCGACAGGGCATGAGCTACGAGCAGTACTTC	CASRQGMSYEQYF
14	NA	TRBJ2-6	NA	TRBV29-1	TGCAGCGCCGTAGGGGGAACTGGGGCCAACGTCCTGACTTTC	CSAVGGTGANVLTF
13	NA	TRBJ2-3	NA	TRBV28	TGTGCCAGCAGACTAGGGAACAGCCCTACGCAGTATTTT	CASRLGNSPTQYF
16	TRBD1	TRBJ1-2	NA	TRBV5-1	TGCGCCAGCAGTCAATCTAGGACAGGGAGGAGCTATGGCTACACCTTC	CASSQSRTGRSYGYTF
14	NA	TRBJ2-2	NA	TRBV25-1	TGTGCCAGCAGTGCTTTCAAGAACACCGGGGAGCTGTTTTTT	CASSAFKNTGELFF
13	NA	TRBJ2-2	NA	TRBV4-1	TGCGCCAGCAGGTGGAGGGACACCGGGGAGCTGTTTTTT	CASRWRDTGELFF
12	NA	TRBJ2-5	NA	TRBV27	TGTGCCAGCAGTACCCTCGGGGAGACCCAGTACTTC	CASSTLGETQYF
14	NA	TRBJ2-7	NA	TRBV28	TGTGCCAGCACCCCTCCCACAGGGACCTACGAGCAGTACTTC	CASTPPTGTYEQYF
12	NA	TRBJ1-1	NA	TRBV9	TGTGCCAGCAGCCCGGAGGGTGCTGAAGCTTTCTTT	CASSPEGAEAFF
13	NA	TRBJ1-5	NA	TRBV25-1	TGTGCCAGCAGTCTCACAGGCAATCAGCCCCAGCATTTT	CASSLTGNQPQHF
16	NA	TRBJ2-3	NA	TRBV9	TGTGCCAGCAGCGTAGCTGGCGCGACTAGCACAGATACGCAGTATTTT	CASSVAGATSTDTQYF
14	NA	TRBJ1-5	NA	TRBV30	TGTGCCTGGAGTCATGGACGGGTGAATCAGCCCCAGCATTTT	CAWSHGRVNQPQHF